There are a few counts of the clone carrying this TCR beta chain. Its antigen is unknown. The record originates from a study of tumor-infiltrating lymphocytes in localized non-small cell lung cancer. The overall study: Each patient gave resected tumor and non-adjacent uninvolved lung tissue.

The repertoire was sequenced with immunoSEQ multiplex PCR; TCRdb's copy has only in-frame clones and lacks some. The data show approximately 3,000 clones, 60% to 80% seen once. The study, taken as a whole, reports: Not all patients were TCR sequenced, owing to tissue quantity. Each assay used a separate piece of the same tissue.

Sequencing input: uninvolved lung tissue not adjacent to the tumor. The clonotype originates from a human donor with non-small cell lung cancer.

The CDR3 here is CASSPNVDEQFF. The CDR3 nucleotides read TGTGCCAGCTCACCGAATGTGGATGAGCAGTTCTTC. The chain couples TRBV18 to TRBJ2-1; D uncertain. The CDR3 has 12 residues. V dropped 3 bases and J dropped 8 bases, with 8 bases sitting between them. CDR1 and CDR2 (germline): KGHSH, LQKENI.